This T cell receptor beta chain originates from a study of T cells in Graves' hyperthyroidism and ophthalmopathy. With V trimmed by 4 bases and J by 0 bases, 21 bases remained unmatched. CDR3 length: 20 amino acids. In germline, CDR1 is DFQATT, CDR2 SNEGSKA (reference sequence). Patients with uncontrolled infections, other autoimmune diseases, pregnancy or lactation were excluded. Diagnoses were established using clinical symptoms, serum thyroxine and TRAb, thyroid ultrasound and orbital computed tomography. This clonotype was counted a few times. Its cognate antigen is unknown. Amplification of TCR beta CDR3 regions was performed using RNA transcripts as template. The HTBI primer set drove a first-round RT-PCR of the TCR CDR3. From the multiplex PCR reads, TCRdb called clonotypes with MiXCR, one entry per CDR3 protein. Of more than 500,000 distinct CDR3 sequences listed, 40% to 55% are singletons. Study observations and caveats: Ophthalmopathy cases were set apart from stable hyperthyroidism by a 13 V-J model. Researchers found most expanded thyroid clonotypes above 0.001 in blood as well.

The clonotype originates from an adult woman with Graves' disease, either hyperthyroidism or ophthalmopathy (not recorded which). Specimen: peripheral blood or thyroid tissue (not recorded which). The V and J genes are TRBV20-1 and TRBJ1-5; the match to TRBD1 covers 7 bases. DNA for the CDR3: TGCAGTGCTACGTCCCTACTTACAGGGGAACTACGATATAGCAATCAGCCCCAGCATTTT. As protein: CSATSLLTGELRYSNQPQHF.